This passage covers 21 T cell receptor beta chains from one sample sequenced in a study of human T cells and chemical hapten exposure. The time point: patch test 1, 2 weeks after DPC sensitization. This sample's treatment: therapeutic diphenylcyclopropenone sensitization with weekly scalp DPC. MiXCR, applied by TCRdb to the RACE reads, yields one record per CDR3 protein. The table has about 360,000 distinct CDR3 sequences, about 4.4% seen once. Sequencing used whole blood, obtained in connection with sensitization to the hapten diphenylcyclopropenone (DPC). All receptors come from a woman between 45 and 60 years old with alopecia areata. Some clones in this sample may be carry-over from other donors' samples.

This chain connects TRBV9 to TRBJ2-4; D gene ambiguous. Germline values: CDR1 SGDLS, CDR2 YYNGEE. The CDR3 extends over 13 amino acids. Trimming stripped 3 bases from V and 5 bases from J, with 9 bases between. The CDR3, as DNA: TGTGCCAGCAGCGCCCTTATGGAAAACATTCAGTACTTC. Amino acid sequence: CASSALMENIQYF.

In this sample, this clonotype turned up many times. This chain connects TRBV10-3 to TRBJ1-6; D ambiguous. Germline V gene sequence: CDR1 ENHRY, CDR2 SYGVKD. V lost 4 bases and J 10 bases, leaving 8 bases between the germline ends. The CDR3 consists of 12 residues. The CDR3 here is CAISGSQSPLHF. CDR3 in DNA: TGTGCCATCAGTGGGTCCCAATCACCCCTCCACTTT.

This clonotype was counted many times. The chain combines TRBV4-2 with TRBJ2-2, with D maybe TRBD1 (6 bases). The CDR3 sequence is 13 residues long. The V end was cut by 3 bases, the J end by 4 bases, with 6 bases between. CDR1 and CDR2 (germline): LGHNA, YNFKEQ. The CDR3 here is CASSQDSTGELFF. DNA for the CDR3: TGTGCCAGCAGCCAGGACAGCACCGGGGAGCTGTTTTTT.

This chain uses TRBV5-1 with TRBJ2-5, with TRBD1 identical over 7 bases. The germline CDR1 and CDR2 sequences are SGHRS and YFSETQ. The CDR3 is 15 amino acids. With V trimmed by 3 bases and J by 8 bases, 13 bases remained unmatched. The CDR3 protein is CASSSQLGQIGTQYF. The DNA of the CDR3 is TGCGCCAGCAGCTCGCAACTGGGACAGATCGGTACCCAGTACTTC.

This clonotype appeared a few times. J is TRBJ1-6 and V is TRBV6-6, with D possibly matching TRBD1 (5 bases). The CDR3 totals 13 residues. Between the trimmed V and J ends, which lost 7 bases and 7 bases, there was a span of 11 bases. Germline V gene data show CDR1 as MNHNY and CDR2 as SVGAGI (reference sequence). As DNA, the CDR3 is TGTGCCAGCATAAGTGGGGGGAATTCACCCCTCCACTTT. Protein sequence: CASISGGNSPLHF.

This clonotype occurred many times. The rearrangement links TRBV11-2 to TRBJ2-3; 8 bases are a match to TRBD2. The germline CDR1 and CDR2 sequences are SGHAT and FQNNGV. The CDR3 runs to 16 residues. V shed 4 bases and J 2 bases; nucleotides not matched to a gene: 8. CDR3 loop: CASSSPGTRYTDTQYF. The CDR3 DNA follows: TGTGCCAGCAGCTCTCCAGGGACTAGGTACACAGATACGCAGTATTTT.

This clonotype was seen ten or more times. The CDR3 DNA reads as TGTGCTAGTGGTTTAGGACAGAGCTCTGGAAACACCATATATTTT. Its protein product is CASGLGQSSGNTIYF. This chain uses TRBV12-5 with TRBJ1-3, with D perhaps TRBD1 (6 bases). There are 15 residues in the CDR3. CDR1 is LGHNT, CDR2 FRNRAP, per germline. The V and J ends lost 3 bases and 0 bases respectively, with 9 bases between them.

The chain is built from TRBV7-8 and TRBJ1-2; 8 bases line up with TRBD1. This CDR3 spans 15 amino acids. Losses at the gene ends were 2 bases for V and 2 bases for J; bases not matched to a gene: 4. Per germline, CDR1 SGHVS and CDR2 FQNEAQ. The CDR3 DNA is TGTGCCAGCAGCTTAACTAGGACAGGGAACTATGGCTACACCTTC. Amino acids: CASSLTRTGNYGYTF.

In its sample, this clonotype was seen many times. The gene calls are TRBV5-1 and TRBJ1-5; 12 positions agree with TRBD1. Per germline, CDR1 SGHRS and CDR2 YFSETQ. Trimming removed 6 bases from V and 6 bases from J; junction bases left unmatched: 13. The CDR3 is made up of 17 amino acids. The CDR3 sequence: CASIPPGQGARGQPQHF. The CDR3 DNA reads TGCGCCAGCATCCCCCCGGGACAGGGGGCAAGGGGTCAGCCCCAGCATTTT.

This clonotype was seen at least ten times. The chain couples TRBV7-2 to TRBJ1-6, with D perhaps matching TRBD1 (6 bases). The CDR3 has 13 residues. Deletions cut 6 bases from V and 7 bases from J, with 10 bases between. From germline, CDR1 is SGHTA and CDR2 FQGNSA. The CDR3 loop is CASRPTGNSPLHF. The CDR3 coding sequence is TGTGCCAGCAGGCCCACAGGGAATTCACCCCTCCACTTT.

This clonotype has a count of ten or more. The gene calls are TRBV10-3 and TRBJ2-7; D might be TRBD1 or TRBD2, each matching 5 bases. Between the trimmed V and J ends, which lost 2 bases and 1 base, there was a span of 9 bases. The CDR3 totals 14 residues. Germline CDR1 ENHRY, CDR2 SYGVKD. CDR3 protein: CAISEGTLSYEQYF. Written as DNA, the CDR3 is TGTGCCATCAGTGAGGGGACGTTATCCTACGAGCAGTACTTC.

This clonotype was seen ten or more times. This chain links TRBV5-1 with TRBJ1-1; a possible D gene is TRBD1 (5 bases). The CDR3 length is 15 residues. Trimming stripped 4 bases from V and 1 base from J, with 14 bases between. CDR1 and CDR2 from the germline V gene are SGHRS and YFSETQ. The CDR3 region is CASSPPGLQNTEAFF. In DNA form, the CDR3 reads TGCGCCAGCAGCCCACCGGGACTACAGAACACTGAAGCTTTCTTT.

The chain couples TRBV12-3 or TRBV12-4 to TRBJ2-2; 14 nucleotides align to TRBD2. The ends lost 7 bases at V and 3 bases at J; junction bases unmatched: 16. The CDR3 has 20 residues. The CDR3 sequence: CASNLGGLAGEGRDTGELFF. The CDR3 DNA reads as TGTGCCAGCAACCTAGGGGGACTAGCGGGAGAGGGGAGAGACACCGGGGAGCTGTTTTTT.

This clonotype was detected only a few times. The chain carries TRBV12-3 or TRBV12-4 and TRBJ1-6; TRBD1 aligns across 11 bases. Germline trimming cut 3 bases from V and 8 bases from J; bases unmatched to any gene: 6. The CDR3 runs 16 residues. The CDR3 coding sequence is TGTGCCAGCAGTTTTGTGCCGGGACAGGGGGATTCACCCCTCCACTTT. Protein sequence: CASSFVPGQGDSPLHF.

This clonotype has ten or more counts. This chain joins TRBV12-3 or TRBV12-4 and TRBJ2-3, with D hard to call. This CDR3 contains 13 residues. V was cut by 3 bases and J by 4 bases, with 8 bases left in between. CDR3 sequence (DNA): TGTGCCAGCAGTTTTCCTACCCCAGATACGCAGTATTTT. Protein: CASSFPTPDTQYF.

At least ten counts were recorded for this clonotype. The chain combines TRBV7-9 with TRBJ2-6; D remains unclear. Trimming took 3 bases from V and 0 from J, leaving 6 bases between them. The length of the CDR3 is 15 residues. The germline CDR1 and CDR2 sequences are SEHNR and FQNEAQ (reference sequence). CDR3 nucleotides: TGTGCCAGCAGCTTGTCGGCCTCTGGGGCCAACGTCCTGACTTTC. Protein: CASSLSASGANVLTF.

The table lists this clonotype with many counts. The rearrangement links TRBV7-2 to TRBJ1-1; the D is unclear. The CDR3 covers 14 residues. Germline CDR1 SGHTA, CDR2 FQGNSA. Trimming cost V 2 bases and J 4 bases, with 11 bases left between them. The chain's CDR3 is CASSLKGPGTEAFF. The CDR3 DNA reads TGTGCCAGCAGCTTAAAGGGCCCAGGCACTGAAGCTTTCTTT.

This clonotype was counted at least ten times. CDR3 in amino acids: CASSVDGGRWGTGELFF. In nucleotides, the CDR3 is TGTGCCAGCAGCGTAGATGGCGGGAGATGGGGCACCGGGGAGCTGTTTTTT. The V gene is TRBV9, the J gene TRBJ2-2; 7 bases match TRBD2. Germline trimming cut 0 bases from V and 4 bases from J; bases unmatched to any gene: 9. Germline values: CDR1 SGDLS, CDR2 YYNGEE. This CDR3 is 17 amino acids long.

This clonotype occurred many times. The chain uses TRBV2 and TRBJ2-3, with 9 bases matching TRBD2. Germline V gene sequence: CDR1 SNHLY, CDR2 FYNNEI. The CDR3 has 15 amino acids. The ends lost 7 bases at V and 1 base at J; junction bases unmatched: 6. In DNA form, the CDR3 reads TGTGCCAGCAAGGGGGTAGCGGGAGGCACAGATACGCAGTATTTT. Translation gives CASKGVAGGTDTQYF.

This clonotype was seen ten or more times. V usage is TRBV28 and J usage is TRBJ2-7, with 11 nucleotides matching TRBD2. J lost 0 bases, V lost 6 bases, and 4 bases had no gene match. The CDR3 consists of 15 residues. Per the germline V gene, CDR1 is MDHEN and CDR2 is SYDVKM. CDR3 residues: CASRTGLAASYEQYF. In nucleotides, the CDR3 is TGTGCCAGCAGAACGGGACTAGCGGCCTCCTACGAGCAGTACTTC.

This chain uses TRBV7-8 with TRBJ1-6, with TRBD1 as a possible D gene (6 bases). The CDR3 is 18 residues long. Per germline, CDR1 SGHVS and CDR2 FQNEAQ. V dropped 5 bases and J dropped 0 bases, with 17 bases sitting between them. CDR3 nucleotide sequence: TGTGCCAGCAGCCCCCGCTTTATGGGGGCCTCCTATAATTCACCCCTCCACTTT. It translates to CASSPRFMGASYNSPLHF. Full variable domain (remainder filled in from reference TRBV7-8 and TRBJ1-6): GAGVSQSPRYKVAKRGQDVALRCDPISGHVSLFWYQQALGQGPEFLTYFQNEAQLDKSGLPSDRFFAERPEGSVSTLKIQRTQQEDSAVYLCASSPRFMGASYNSPLHFGNGTRLTVT.